This T cell receptor (beta chain) was found in a study of human T cells and chemical hapten exposure. General study points: TCRs whose frequency exceeded 1 in 1000 remained the same following DPC sensitization.

This CDR3 contains 14 residues. V dropped 0 bases and J dropped 8 bases, with 13 bases sitting between them. Germline-derived CDR1 and CDR2 are LGHNA and YSLEER. As for this clonotype: Its antigen is undetermined.

Each CDR3 protein gets one entry after TCRdb re-called the RACE reads with MiXCR. The table lists some 120,000 distinct CDR3 sequences, 9.5% to 13% of them singletons. Time point specified: patch test 1, 2 weeks after DPC sensitization. Described treatment: therapeutic diphenylcyclopropenone sensitization with weekly scalp DPC. Sequences were derived from whole blood, sampled in connection with sensitization to the hapten diphenylcyclopropenone (DPC). This sequence was found in a woman aged 45-60 years with alopecia areata. Some clones in this sample may be carry-over from other donors' samples. This chain connects TRBV4-3 to TRBJ1-1; D call uncertain. CDR3 coding DNA: TGCGCCAGCAGCCAAGAGAGGTCCAGGCCCGAAGCTTTCTTT. The encoded protein is CASSQERSRPEAFF.